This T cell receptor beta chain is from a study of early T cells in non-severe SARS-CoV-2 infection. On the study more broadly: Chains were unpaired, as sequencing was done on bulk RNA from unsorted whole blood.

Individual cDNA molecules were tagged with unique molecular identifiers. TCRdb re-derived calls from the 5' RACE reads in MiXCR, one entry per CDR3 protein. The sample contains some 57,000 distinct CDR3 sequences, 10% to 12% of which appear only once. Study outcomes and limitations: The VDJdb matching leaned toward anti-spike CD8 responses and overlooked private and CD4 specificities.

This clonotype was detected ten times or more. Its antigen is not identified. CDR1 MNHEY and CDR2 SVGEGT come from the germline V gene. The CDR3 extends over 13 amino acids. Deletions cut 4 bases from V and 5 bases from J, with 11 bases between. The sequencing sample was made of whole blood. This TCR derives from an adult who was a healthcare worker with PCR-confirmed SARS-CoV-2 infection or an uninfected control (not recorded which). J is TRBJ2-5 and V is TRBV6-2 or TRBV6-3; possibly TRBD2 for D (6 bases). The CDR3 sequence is CASSWGLRETQYF. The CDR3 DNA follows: TGTGCCAGCAGTTGGGGACTTCGGGAGACCCAGTACTTC.